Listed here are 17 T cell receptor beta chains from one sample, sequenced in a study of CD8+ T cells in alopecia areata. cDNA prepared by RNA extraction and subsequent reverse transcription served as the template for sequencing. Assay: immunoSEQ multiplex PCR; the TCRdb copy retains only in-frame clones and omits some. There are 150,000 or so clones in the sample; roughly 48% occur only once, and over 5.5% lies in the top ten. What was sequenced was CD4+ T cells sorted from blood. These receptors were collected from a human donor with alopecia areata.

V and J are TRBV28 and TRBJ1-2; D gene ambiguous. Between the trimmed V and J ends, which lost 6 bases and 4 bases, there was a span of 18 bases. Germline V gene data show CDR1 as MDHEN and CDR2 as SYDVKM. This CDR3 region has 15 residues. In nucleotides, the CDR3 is TGTGCCAGCAGGTCCGGGAGGACTCCCTTCTATGGCTACACCTTC. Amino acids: CASRSGRTPFYGYTF.

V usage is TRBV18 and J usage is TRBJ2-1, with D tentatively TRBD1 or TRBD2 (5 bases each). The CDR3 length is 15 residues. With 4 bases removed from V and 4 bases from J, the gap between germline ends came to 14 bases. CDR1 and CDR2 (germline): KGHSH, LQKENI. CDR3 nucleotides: TGTGCCAGCTCACAACCCGGGGCCGATTACAATGAGCAGTTCTTC. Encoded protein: CASSQPGADYNEQFF.

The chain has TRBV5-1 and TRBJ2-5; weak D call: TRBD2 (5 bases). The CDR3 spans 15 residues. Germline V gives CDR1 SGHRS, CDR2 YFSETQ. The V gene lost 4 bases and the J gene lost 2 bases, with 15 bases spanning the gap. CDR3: CASSGDGLNQETQYF. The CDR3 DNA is TGCGCCAGCAGCGGGGATGGACTGAATCAAGAGACCCAGTACTTC.

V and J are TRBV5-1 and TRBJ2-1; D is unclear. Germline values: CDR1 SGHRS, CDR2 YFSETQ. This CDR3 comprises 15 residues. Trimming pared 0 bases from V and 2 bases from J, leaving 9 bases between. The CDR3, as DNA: TGCGCCAGCAGCTTGGAAGCAGTTCCCTACAATGAGCAGTTCTTC. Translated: CASSLEAVPYNEQFF.

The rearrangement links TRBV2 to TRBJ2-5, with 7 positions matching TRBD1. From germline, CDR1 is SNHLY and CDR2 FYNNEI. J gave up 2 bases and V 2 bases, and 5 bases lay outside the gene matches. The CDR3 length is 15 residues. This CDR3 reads CASSETPGQQETQYF. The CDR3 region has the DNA TGTGCCAGCAGTGAAACTCCGGGACAGCAAGAGACCCAGTACTTC.

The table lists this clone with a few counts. As DNA, the CDR3 is TGTGCCAGCAGTTACTCGGTGGAGACCCAGTACTTC. Protein product: CASSYSVETQYF. The chain employs TRBV6-6 and TRBJ2-5; D unresolved. V was clipped by 0 bases and J by 5 bases, with 4 bases between them. CDR1 MNHNY and CDR2 SVGAGI come from the germline V gene (reference sequence). The CDR3 extends over 12 amino acids.

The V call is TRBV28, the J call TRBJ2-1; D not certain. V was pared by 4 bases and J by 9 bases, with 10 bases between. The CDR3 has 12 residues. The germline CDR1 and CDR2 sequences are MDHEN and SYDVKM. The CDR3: CASSSPLGEQFF. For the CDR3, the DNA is TGTGCCAGCAGTTCTCCCTTGGGTGAGCAGTTCTTC.

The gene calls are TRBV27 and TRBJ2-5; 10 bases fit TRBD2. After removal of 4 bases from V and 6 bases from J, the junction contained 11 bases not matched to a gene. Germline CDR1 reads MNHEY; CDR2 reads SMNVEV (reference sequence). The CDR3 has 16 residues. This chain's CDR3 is CASSSYLAGVSKTQYF. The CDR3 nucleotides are TGTGCCAGCAGTTCCTATCTAGCGGGAGTATCCAAGACCCAGTACTTC.

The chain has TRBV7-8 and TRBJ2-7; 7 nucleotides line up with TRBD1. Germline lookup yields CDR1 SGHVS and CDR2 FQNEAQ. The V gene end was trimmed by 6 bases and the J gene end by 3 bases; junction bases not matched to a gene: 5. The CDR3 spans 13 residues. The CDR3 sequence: CASRKDRDYEQYF. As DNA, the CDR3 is TGTGCCAGCAGGAAAGACAGGGACTACGAGCAGTACTTC.

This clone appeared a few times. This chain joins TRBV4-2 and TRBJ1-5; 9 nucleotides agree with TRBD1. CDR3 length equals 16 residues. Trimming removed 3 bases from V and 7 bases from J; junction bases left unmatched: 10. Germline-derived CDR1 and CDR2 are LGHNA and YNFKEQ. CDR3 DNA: TGTGCCAGCAGCCAGGCCGGGACAGGGATCGGCCAGCCCCAGCATTTT. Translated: CASSQAGTGIGQPQHF.

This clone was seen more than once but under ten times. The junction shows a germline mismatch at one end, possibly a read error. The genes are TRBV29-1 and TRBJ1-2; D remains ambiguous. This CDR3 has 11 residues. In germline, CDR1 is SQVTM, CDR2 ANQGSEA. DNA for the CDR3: TGCAGCGTAACCATGGGGTCTACTCCCATCTTC. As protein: CSVTMGSTPIF.

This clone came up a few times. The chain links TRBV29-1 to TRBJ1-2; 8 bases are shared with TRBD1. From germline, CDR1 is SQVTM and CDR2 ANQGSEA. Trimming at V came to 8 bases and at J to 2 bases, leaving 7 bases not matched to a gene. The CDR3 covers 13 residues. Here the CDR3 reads CSTLQGGNYGYTF. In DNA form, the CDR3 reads TGCAGCACTCTACAGGGGGGCAACTATGGCTACACCTTC.

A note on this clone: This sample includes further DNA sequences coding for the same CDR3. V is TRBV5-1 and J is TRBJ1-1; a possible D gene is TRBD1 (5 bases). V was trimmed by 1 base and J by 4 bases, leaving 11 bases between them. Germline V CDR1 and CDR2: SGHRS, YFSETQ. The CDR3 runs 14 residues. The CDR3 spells CASSLRGGGTEAFF. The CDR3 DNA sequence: TGCGCCAGCAGCTTGCGTGGTGGGGGCACTGAAGCTTTCTTT.

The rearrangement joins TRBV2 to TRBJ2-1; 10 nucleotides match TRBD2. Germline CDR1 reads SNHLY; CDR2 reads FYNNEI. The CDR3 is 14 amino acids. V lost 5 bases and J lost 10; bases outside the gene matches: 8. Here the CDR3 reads CASSNSGRAEEQFF. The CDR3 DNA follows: TGTGCCAGCAGTAACAGCGGGAGGGCCGAAGAGCAGTTCTTC. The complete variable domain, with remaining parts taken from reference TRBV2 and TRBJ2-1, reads EPEVTQTPSHQVTQMGQEVILRCVPISNHLYFYWYRQILGQKVEFLVSFYNNEISEKSEIFDDQFSVERPDGSNFTLKIRSTKLEDSAMYFCASSNSGRAEEQFFGPGTRLTVL.

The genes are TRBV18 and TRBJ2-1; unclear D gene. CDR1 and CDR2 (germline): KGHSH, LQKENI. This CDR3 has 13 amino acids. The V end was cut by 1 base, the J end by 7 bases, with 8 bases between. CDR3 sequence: CASSPLGGNEQFF. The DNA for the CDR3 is TGTGCCAGCTCACCACTCGGTGGGAATGAGCAGTTCTTC.

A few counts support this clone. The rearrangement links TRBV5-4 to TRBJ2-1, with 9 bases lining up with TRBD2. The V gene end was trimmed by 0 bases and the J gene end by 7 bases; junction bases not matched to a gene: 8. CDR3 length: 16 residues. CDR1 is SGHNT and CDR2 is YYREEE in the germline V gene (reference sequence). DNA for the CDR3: TGTGCCAGCAGCTTGGAGGCGGGAGGGCCTAGGAATGAGCAGTTCTTC. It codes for CASSLEAGGPRNEQFF.

DNA of the CDR3: TGTGCCAGCACCGCCACAGATACGCAGTATTTT. Its translation: CASTATDTQYF. V is TRBV2 and J is TRBJ2-3; D uncertain. Germline V gene data show CDR1 as SNHLY and CDR2 as FYNNEI. V dropped 7 bases and J dropped 2 bases, with 4 bases sitting between them. The CDR3 sequence is 11 residues long.